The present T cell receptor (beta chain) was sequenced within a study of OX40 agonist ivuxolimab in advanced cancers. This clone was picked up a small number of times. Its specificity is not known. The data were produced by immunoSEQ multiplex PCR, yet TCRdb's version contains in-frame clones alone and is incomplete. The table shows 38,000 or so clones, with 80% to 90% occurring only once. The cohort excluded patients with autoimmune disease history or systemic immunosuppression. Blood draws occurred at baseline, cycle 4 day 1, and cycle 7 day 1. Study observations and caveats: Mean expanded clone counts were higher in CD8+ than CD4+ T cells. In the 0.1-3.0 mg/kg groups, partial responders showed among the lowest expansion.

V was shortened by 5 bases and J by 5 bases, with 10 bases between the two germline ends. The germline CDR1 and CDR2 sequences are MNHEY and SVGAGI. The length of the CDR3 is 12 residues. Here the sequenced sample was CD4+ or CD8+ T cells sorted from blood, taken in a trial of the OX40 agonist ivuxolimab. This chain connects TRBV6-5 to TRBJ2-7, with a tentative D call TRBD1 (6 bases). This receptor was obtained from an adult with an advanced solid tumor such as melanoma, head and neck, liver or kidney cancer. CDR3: CASSVGGHEQYF. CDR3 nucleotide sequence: TGTGCCAGCAGTGTAGGGGGACACGAGCAGTACTTC.